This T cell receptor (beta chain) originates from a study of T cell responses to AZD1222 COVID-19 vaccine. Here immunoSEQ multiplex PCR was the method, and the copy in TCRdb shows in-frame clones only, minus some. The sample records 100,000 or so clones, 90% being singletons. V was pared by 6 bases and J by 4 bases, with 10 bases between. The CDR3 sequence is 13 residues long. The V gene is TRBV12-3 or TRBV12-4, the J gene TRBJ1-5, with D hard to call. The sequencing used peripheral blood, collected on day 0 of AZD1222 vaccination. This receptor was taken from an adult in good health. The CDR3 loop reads CASSRTENQPQHF. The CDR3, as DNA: TGTGCCAGCAGCAGGACGGAGAATCAGCCCCAGCATTTT.